Reported below is one TCR beta chain. Its antigen is still unknown. The CDR3 loop spans 15 amino acids. V dropped 8 bases and J dropped 2 bases, with 18 bases sitting between them. Germline V gene lookup returns CDR1 LNHDA and CDR2 SQIVND (reference sequence). The record originates from a study of OX40 agonist ivuxolimab in advanced cancers. Whole-study context: An anti-OX40 (CD134) antibody with agonistic activity, ivuxolimab, was administered to patients.

Profiling relied on immunoSEQ multiplex PCR, and the TCRdb table lists in-frame clones only, not all of them. Of 65,000 to 90,000 clones listed, over 75% are singletons. General observations from the study: The mean number of expanded clones was higher in CD8+ T cells than in CD4+.

The chain uses TRBV19 and TRBJ1-2, with a tentative D call TRBD1 (6 bases). Sequenced here: CD4+ or CD8+ T cells sorted from blood, sampled in a trial of the OX40 agonist ivuxolimab. The sequence came from an adult with an advanced solid tumor such as melanoma, head and neck, liver or kidney cancer. The CDR3 loop is CASCRRDNDNYGYTF. The DNA of the CDR3 is TGTGCCAGTTGCAGGAGGGACAATGACAACTATGGCTACACCTTC. Complete variable domain (other parts from reference TRBV19 and TRBJ1-2): DGGITQSPKYLFRKEGQNVTLSCEQNLNHDAMYWYRQDPGQGLRLIYYSQIVNDFQKGDIAEGYSVSREKKESFPLTVTSAQKNPTAFYLCASCRRDNDNYGYTFGSGTRLTVV.